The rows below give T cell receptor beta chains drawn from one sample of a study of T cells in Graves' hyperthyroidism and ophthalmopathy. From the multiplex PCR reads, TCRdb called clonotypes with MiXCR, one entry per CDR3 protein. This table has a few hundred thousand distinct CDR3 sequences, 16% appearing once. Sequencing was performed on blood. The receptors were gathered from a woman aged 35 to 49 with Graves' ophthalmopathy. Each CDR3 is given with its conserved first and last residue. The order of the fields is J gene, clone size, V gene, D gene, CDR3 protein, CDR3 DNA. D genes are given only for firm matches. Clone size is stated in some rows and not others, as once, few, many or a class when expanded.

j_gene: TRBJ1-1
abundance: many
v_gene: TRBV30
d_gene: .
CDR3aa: CAWAGSVWAFF
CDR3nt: TGTGCCTGGGCCGGAAGCGTATGGGCTTTCTTT

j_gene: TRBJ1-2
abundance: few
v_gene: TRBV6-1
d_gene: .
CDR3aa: CASPDPVHGYTF
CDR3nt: TGTGCCAGCCCGGACCCAGTACATGGCTACACCTTC

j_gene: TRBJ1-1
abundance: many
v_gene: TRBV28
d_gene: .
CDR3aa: CASLGPLNTEAFF
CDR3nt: TGTGCCAGTCTGGGGCCCCTGAACACTGAAGCTTTCTTT

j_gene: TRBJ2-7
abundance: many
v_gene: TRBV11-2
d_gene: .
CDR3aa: CASSLDQGRGQYF
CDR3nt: TGTGCCAGCAGCTTAGACCAGGGGAGAGGGCAGTACTTC

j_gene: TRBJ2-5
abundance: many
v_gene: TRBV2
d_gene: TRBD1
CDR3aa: CASSTTGVSQETQYF
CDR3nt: TGTGCCAGCAGCACCACAGGGGTCAGCCAAGAGACCCAGTACTTC

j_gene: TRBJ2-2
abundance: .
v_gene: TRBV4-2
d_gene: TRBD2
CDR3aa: CASRQGAGGRNIGELFF
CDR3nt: TGTGCCAGCAGACAGGGAGCGGGGGGGCGTAATATCGGGGAGCTGTTTTTT

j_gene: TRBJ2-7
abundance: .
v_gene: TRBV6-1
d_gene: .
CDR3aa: CASRRTSYEQYF
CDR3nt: TGTGCCAGCAGACGGACCTCCTACGAGCAGTACTTC

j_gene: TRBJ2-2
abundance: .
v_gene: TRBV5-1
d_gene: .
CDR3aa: CASSLRIGTTNTGELFF
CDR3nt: TGCGCCAGCAGCTTGAGGATCGGGACAACAAACACCGGGGAGCTGTTTTTT

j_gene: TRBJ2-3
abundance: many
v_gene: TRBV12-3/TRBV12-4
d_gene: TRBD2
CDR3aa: CASRGLAGASDTQYF
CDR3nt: TGTGCCAGCAGGGGACTAGCGGGGGCCTCAGATACGCAGTATTTT

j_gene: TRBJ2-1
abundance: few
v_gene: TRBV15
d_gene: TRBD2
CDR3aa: CATSRDQAGYNEQFF
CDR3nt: TGTGCCACCAGCAGAGATCAAGCGGGGTACAATGAGCAGTTCTTC

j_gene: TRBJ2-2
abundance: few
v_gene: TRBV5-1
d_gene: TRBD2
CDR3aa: CASSLGLSGANTGELFF
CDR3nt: TGCGCCAGCAGCTTAGGCCTCAGCGGGGCGAACACCGGGGAGCTGTTTTTT

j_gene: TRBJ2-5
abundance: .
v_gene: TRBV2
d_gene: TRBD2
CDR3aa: CASSPAGGLQETQYF
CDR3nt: TGTGCCAGCTCACCGGCGGGAGGGCTGCAAGAGACCCAGTACTTC

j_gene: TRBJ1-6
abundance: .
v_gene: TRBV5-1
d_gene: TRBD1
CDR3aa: CASSFGQVTNSPLHF
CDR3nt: TGCGCCAGCAGCTTCGGACAGGTGACCAATTCACCCCTCCACTTT

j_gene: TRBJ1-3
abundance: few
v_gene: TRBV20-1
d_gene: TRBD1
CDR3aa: CSAWTGGAGNTIYF
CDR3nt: TGCAGTGCCTGGACAGGGGGCGCTGGAAACACCATATATTTT